Below, 8 T cell receptor beta chains from the same sample are listed, as sequenced in a study of blood T cell repertoires in COVID-19. Some clones are missing from TCRdb's copy, which holds only in-frame ones; the method was immunoSEQ multiplex PCR. The data show tens of thousands of clones, around 80% seen once. The sample comprised peripheral blood. The receptors derive from an elderly woman with active or convalescent COVID-19.

The gene calls are TRBV15 and TRBJ1-2, with 7 positions matching TRBD1. Germline V lookup: CDR1 LNHNV, CDR2 YYDKDF (reference sequence). The length of the CDR3 is 13 residues. V was pared by 0 bases and J by 10 bases, with 5 bases of the junction left unmatched. The CDR3 here is CATSRDTGDAYTF. DNA of the CDR3: TGTGCCACCAGCAGAGATACAGGGGATGCCTACACCTTC.

This clone was counted a single time. V is TRBV27 and J is TRBJ1-6; D is possibly TRBD1 (5 bases). Trimming removed 3 bases at V and 9 bases at J, with 15 bases between. There are 15 residues in the CDR3. Germline V gene lookup returns CDR1 MNHEY and CDR2 SMNVEV (reference sequence). The CDR3 region has the DNA TGTGCCAGCAGTTTGTTAGGGGTTTTGCGTTCACCCCTCCACTTT. This translates into CASSLLGVLRSPLHF.

This rearrangement joins TRBV11-2 to TRBJ1-2, with TRBD1 matching 7 bases. The CDR3 covers 16 residues. With V trimmed by 5 bases and J by 6 bases, 15 bases remained unmatched. The V gene's germline CDR1 is SGHAT and CDR2 FQNNGV. The chain's CDR3 is CASSRKRTGLTDGYTF. CDR3 nucleotides: TGTGCCAGCAGCCGAAAGAGGACAGGACTGACAGATGGCTACACCTTC.

This chain connects TRBV5-1 to TRBJ1-1, with 7 bases matching TRBD1. V was clipped by 0 bases and J by 5 bases; unmatched bases: 4. The length of the CDR3 is 14 residues. Germline V gives CDR1 SGHRS, CDR2 YFSETQ. In nucleotides, the CDR3 is TGCGCCAGCAGCTTGGCGGGGGACAGAACTGAAGCTTTCTTT. This encodes CASSLAGDRTEAFF.

The chain uses TRBV5-4 and TRBJ1-1, with TRBD1 identical over 9 bases. This CDR3 is built from 15 residues. Germline loops: CDR1 SGHNT, CDR2 YYREEE (reference sequence). The ends lost 5 bases at V and 1 base at J; junction bases unmatched: 6. In nucleotides, the CDR3 is TGTGCCAGCAGGCGAAGGGACAGGGAGAACACTGAAGCTTTCTTT. As protein: CASRRRDRENTEAFF.

The chain is built from TRBV25-1 and TRBJ1-2; D unresolved. CDR1 and CDR2 from the germline V gene are MGHDK and SYGVNS. V lost 2 bases and J lost 5, with 12 bases in between. The CDR3 sequence is 14 residues long. For the CDR3, the DNA is TGTGCCAGCAGTGAAGATGGCGGAGGGTATGGCTACACCTTC. Its translation is CASSEDGGGYGYTF.

This clone has a single count. The chain is built from TRBV6-2 or TRBV6-3 and TRBJ2-7; D not resolved. The CDR3 sequence is 14 residues long. Trimming shortened V by 2 bases and J by 1 base, and 9 bases separated the two germline ends. Per germline, CDR1 MNHEY and CDR2 SVGEGT. CDR3 region: CASSYPDNSYEQYF. CDR3 DNA sequence: TGTGCCAGCAGTTACCCCGACAATTCCTACGAGCAGTACTTC.

The CDR3: CASSLDTFRDRAFFNYGYTF. CDR3 DNA sequence: TGTGCCAGCAGCTTGGATACATTCCGGGACAGGGCATTTTTTAACTATGGCTACACCTTC. This chain uses TRBV5-5 with TRBJ1-2, with 9 bases aligning to TRBD1. Per the germline V gene, CDR1 is SGHKS and CDR2 is YYEKEE (reference sequence). This CDR3 is built from 20 residues. J was trimmed by 1 base and V by 0 bases; bases with no gene match: 16. Drawing the rest from reference TRBV5-5 and TRBJ1-2, the complete variable domain is DAGVTQSPTHLIKTRGQQVTLRCSPISGHKSVSWYQQVLGQGPQFIFQYYEKEERGRGNFPDRFSARQFPNYSSELNVNALLLGDSALYLCASSLDTFRDRAFFNYGYTFGSGTRLTVV.